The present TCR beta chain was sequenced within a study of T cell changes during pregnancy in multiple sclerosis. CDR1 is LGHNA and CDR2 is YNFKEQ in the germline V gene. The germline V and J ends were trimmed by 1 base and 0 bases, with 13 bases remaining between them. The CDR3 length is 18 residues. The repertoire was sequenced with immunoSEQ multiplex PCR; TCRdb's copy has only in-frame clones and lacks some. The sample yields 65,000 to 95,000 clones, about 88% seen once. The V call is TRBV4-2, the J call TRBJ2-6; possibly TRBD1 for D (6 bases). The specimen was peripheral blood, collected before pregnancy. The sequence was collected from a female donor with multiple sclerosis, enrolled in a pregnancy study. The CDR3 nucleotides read TGTGCCAGCAGCCAAGGTACAGGGCCAGGCTCTGGGGCCAACGTCCTGACTTTC. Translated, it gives CASSQGTGPGSGANVLTF.